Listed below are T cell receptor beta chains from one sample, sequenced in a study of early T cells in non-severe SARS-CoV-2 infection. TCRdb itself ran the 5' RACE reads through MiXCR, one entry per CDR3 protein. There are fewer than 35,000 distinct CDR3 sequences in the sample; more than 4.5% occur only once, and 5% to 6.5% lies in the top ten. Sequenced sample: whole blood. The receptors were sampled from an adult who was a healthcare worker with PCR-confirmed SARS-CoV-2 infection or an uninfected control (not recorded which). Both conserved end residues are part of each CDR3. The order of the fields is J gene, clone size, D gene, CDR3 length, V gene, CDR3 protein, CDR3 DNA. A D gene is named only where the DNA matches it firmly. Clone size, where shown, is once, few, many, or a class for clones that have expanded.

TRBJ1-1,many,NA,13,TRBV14,CASSQEVNTEAFF,TGTGCCAGCAGCCAAGAAGTGAACACTGAAGCTTTCTTT
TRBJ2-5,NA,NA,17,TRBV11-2,CASSWGRATRIQETQYF,TGTGCCAGCAGCTGGGGTAGGGCGACACGAATACAAGAGACCCAGTACTTC
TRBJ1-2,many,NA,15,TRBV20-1,CSARAGRPGGYGYTF,TGCAGTGCCCGAGCGGGAAGGCCCGGGGGCTATGGCTACACCTTC
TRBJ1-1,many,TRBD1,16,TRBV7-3,CASSPRSGQGNTEAFF,TGTGCCAGCAGCCCAAGGTCCGGACAGGGCAACACTGAAGCTTTCTTT
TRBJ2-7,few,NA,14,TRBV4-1,CASSQPGRTYEQYF,TGCGCCAGCAGCCAACCGGGACGGACCTACGAGCAGTACTTC
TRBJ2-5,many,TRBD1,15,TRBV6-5,CASSYSGTGKETQYF,TGTGCCAGCAGTTACTCGGGGACAGGCAAAGAGACCCAGTACTTC
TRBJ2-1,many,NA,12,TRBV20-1,CSARAGVDEQFF,TGCAGTGCTAGAGCGGGAGTCGATGAGCAGTTCTTC
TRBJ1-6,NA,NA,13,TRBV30,CAWSAGFNSPLHF,TGTGCCTGGAGCGCAGGGTTTAATTCACCCCTCCATTTT
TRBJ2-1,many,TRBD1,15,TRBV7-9,CASSSGQGAYNEQFF,TGTGCCAGCAGCTCAGGACAGGGGGCTTACAATGAGCAGTTCTTC
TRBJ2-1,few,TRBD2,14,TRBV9,CASASSGRVDEQFF,TGTGCCAGCGCATCTAGCGGGAGGGTTGATGAGCAGTTCTTC
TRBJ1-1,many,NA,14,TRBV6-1,CASRLDLSGTEAFF,TGTGCCAGCCGATTGGACCTCTCGGGCACTGAAGCTTTCTTT
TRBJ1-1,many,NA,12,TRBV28,CASGRQNTEAFF,TGTGCCAGCGGGAGACAGAACACTGAAGCTTTCTTT
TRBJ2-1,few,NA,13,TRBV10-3,CAISAQLDNEQFF,TGTGCCATCAGTGCTCAGCTCGACAATGAGCAGTTCTTC
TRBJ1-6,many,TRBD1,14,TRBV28,CASSLGGGDSPLHF,TGTGCCAGCAGTTTAGGAGGGGGCGATTCACCCCTCCACTTT
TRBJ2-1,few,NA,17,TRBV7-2,CASSFGLLDYYYNEQFF,TGTGCCAGCAGCTTTGGTCTGTTGGACTATTACTACAATGAGCAGTTCTTC
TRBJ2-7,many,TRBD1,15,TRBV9,CASSETGEAPYEQYF,TGTGCCAGCAGCGAGACAGGGGAGGCCCCCTACGAGCAGTACTTC
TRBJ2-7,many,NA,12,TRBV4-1,CASSRDGREQYF,TGCGCCAGCAGCCGAGACGGACGCGAGCAGTACTTC
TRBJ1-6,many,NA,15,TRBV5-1,CASSLDVRYNSPLHF,TGCGCCAGCAGCTTGGACGTAAGATATAATTCACCCCTCCACTTT
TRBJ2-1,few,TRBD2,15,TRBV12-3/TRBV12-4,CASSPLAGAKNEQFF,TGTGCCAGCAGTCCACTAGCGGGAGCTAAGAATGAGCAGTTCTTC
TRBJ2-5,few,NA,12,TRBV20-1,CSYPSHQETQYF,TGCAGCTACCCTAGTCACCAAGAGACCCAGTACTTC
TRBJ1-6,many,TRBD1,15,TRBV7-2,CASSPDRGDNSPLHF,TGTGCCAGCAGCCCAGACAGGGGCGATAATTCACCCCTCCACTTT
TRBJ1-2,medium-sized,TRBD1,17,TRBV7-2,CASSWAGQAQAGYGYTF,TGTGCCAGCAGCTGGGCAGGACAGGCCCAAGCGGGTTATGGCTACACCTTC
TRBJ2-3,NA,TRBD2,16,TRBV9,CASSPWTSGIGNTQYF,TGTGCCAGCAGCCCATGGACTAGCGGGATCGGAAATACGCAGTATTTT